These T cell receptor beta chains were read from a single sample in a study of blood T cell repertoires in COVID-19. Assay used: immunoSEQ multiplex PCR; TCRdb lists only in-frame clones, some missing. The sample consists of about 200,000 clones, roughly 84% of them appearing once. Material: peripheral blood. These receptors were taken from a woman in her thirties or forties who had recovered from COVID-19. CDR3s include the opening cysteine and the closing phenylalanine or tryptophan. Each record gives: D gene, V gene, J gene, clone size, CDR3 DNA, CDR3 protein. The D gene is left open where the match is weak. A clone size is listed for some rows: how often the clone was seen (once, few, many), or a class if it is expanded.

D gene: .; V gene: TRBV20-1; J gene: TRBJ2-7; clone size: .; CDR3 DNA: TGCAGTGCCGAGTCCCCCTACGAGCAGTACTTC; CDR3 protein: CSAESPYEQYF
D gene: .; V gene: TRBV12-3/TRBV12-4; J gene: TRBJ2-2; clone size: .; CDR3 DNA: TGTGCCGGAGCAGGGTTACCCGGGGAGCTGTTTTTT; CDR3 protein: CAGAGLPGELFF
D gene: TRBD2; V gene: TRBV27; J gene: TRBJ2-7; clone size: .; CDR3 DNA: TGTGCCATCGGGAGGGCAGGGCAGTCTCACGAGCAGTACTTC; CDR3 protein: CAIGRAGQSHEQYF
D gene: TRBD1; V gene: TRBV25-1; J gene: TRBJ2-1; clone size: .; CDR3 DNA: TGTGCCAGCAGTGAGTTCAGTGGACAGGGCAACAATGAGCAGTTCTTC; CDR3 protein: CASSEFSGQGNNEQFF
D gene: .; V gene: TRBV12-5; J gene: TRBJ2-3; clone size: .; CDR3 DNA: TGTGCTAGTGGTTTGGGGCCCACAGATACGCAGTATTTT; CDR3 protein: CASGLGPTDTQYF
D gene: .; V gene: TRBV4-2; J gene: TRBJ2-3; clone size: .; CDR3 DNA: TGTGCCAGCAGCCAAGGCGCCGTTAGCACAGATACGCAGTATTTT; CDR3 protein: CASSQGAVSTDTQYF
D gene: TRBD2; V gene: TRBV7-2; J gene: TRBJ2-5; clone size: .; CDR3 DNA: TGTGCCAGCAGCTTAGAGTTGGATCTTAGGAGCGGGAGAGAGACCCAGTACTTC; CDR3 protein: CASSLELDLRSGRETQYF
D gene: TRBD2; V gene: TRBV7-8; J gene: TRBJ2-1; clone size: .; CDR3 DNA: TGTGCCATCAGGCGGCGGGGGGGAGGGCAGATACAAGATGAGCAGTTCTTC; CDR3 protein: CAIRRRGGGQIQDEQFF
D gene: TRBD2; V gene: TRBV6-5; J gene: TRBJ2-1; clone size: once; CDR3 DNA: TGTGCCAGCAGTTATTATGAGCGGGAGCATGAGCAGTTCTTC; CDR3 protein: CASSYYEREHEQFF
D gene: TRBD2; V gene: TRBV19; J gene: TRBJ2-3; clone size: once; CDR3 DNA: TGTGCCAGTAGTATGTACTGGACTAGCGCCACAGATACGCAGTATTTT; CDR3 protein: CASSMYWTSATDTQYF
D gene: .; V gene: TRBV29-1; J gene: TRBJ2-1; clone size: .; CDR3 DNA: TGCAGCGTTTCAGGGTTGTCTGAGCAGTTCTTC; CDR3 protein: CSVSGLSEQFF
D gene: TRBD1; V gene: TRBV5-1; J gene: TRBJ2-3; clone size: .; CDR3 DNA: TGCGCCAGTACGAAGACAGGGCCCACAGATACGCAGTATTTT; CDR3 protein: CASTKTGPTDTQYF
D gene: .; V gene: TRBV19; J gene: TRBJ1-6; clone size: .; CDR3 DNA: TGTGCCAGTAGTATCTATCCAGGACCCCTCCACTTT; CDR3 protein: CASSIYPGPLHF
D gene: .; V gene: TRBV12-3/TRBV12-4; J gene: TRBJ1-2; clone size: once; CDR3 DNA: TGTGCCAGCAGTACAGGGTATGGCTACACCTTC; CDR3 protein: CASSTGYGYTF
D gene: .; V gene: TRBV5-1; J gene: TRBJ2-6; clone size: .; CDR3 DNA: TGCGCCAGCGACGTACAGGGTGCTGGGGCCAACGTCCTGACTTTC; CDR3 protein: CASDVQGAGANVLTF
D gene: TRBD2; V gene: TRBV19; J gene: TRBJ2-1; clone size: .; CDR3 DNA: TGTGCCAGTAGCCCGACTAGCGGGGGTTACAATGAGCAGTTCTTC; CDR3 protein: CASSPTSGGYNEQFF
D gene: TRBD1; V gene: TRBV6-4; J gene: TRBJ1-2; clone size: .; CDR3 DNA: TGTGCCAGCAGTGCTTTCGACAGGGGGCTTACTAACTATGGCTACACCTTC; CDR3 protein: CASSAFDRGLTNYGYTF
D gene: .; V gene: TRBV19; J gene: TRBJ2-2; clone size: few; CDR3 DNA: TGTGCCAGTAACGCCGGACTGATAAACACCGGGGAGCTGTTTTTT; CDR3 protein: CASNAGLINTGELFF
D gene: .; V gene: TRBV30; J gene: TRBJ2-2; clone size: .; CDR3 DNA: TGTGCGACCAGTTCCCCAGGGTCCGGGGAGCTGTTTTTT; CDR3 protein: CATSSPGSGELFF
D gene: TRBD1; V gene: TRBV30; J gene: TRBJ2-1; clone size: .; CDR3 DNA: TGTGCCTGGAGTTCCCGGGCCGGGACAGGGAGGTTCTTC; CDR3 protein: CAWSSRAGTGRFF
D gene: .; V gene: TRBV21-1; J gene: TRBJ1-1; clone size: .; CDR3 DNA: TGTGCCAGCAGCCGAAGTAGGGGGAAGAACACTGAAGCTTTCTTT; CDR3 protein: CASSRSRGKNTEAFF
D gene: TRBD2; V gene: TRBV5-1; J gene: TRBJ2-1; clone size: .; CDR3 DNA: TGCGCCAGCACACAAAGACCGGGACTAGCGGGATCTGATGAGCAGTTCTTC; CDR3 protein: CASTQRPGLAGSDEQFF
D gene: TRBD1; V gene: TRBV4-2; J gene: TRBJ2-2; clone size: .; CDR3 DNA: TGTGCCAGCAGCCAAGGCGACAGGGGGAACACCGGGGAGCTGTTTTTT; CDR3 protein: CASSQGDRGNTGELFF
D gene: TRBD1; V gene: TRBV27; J gene: TRBJ1-1; clone size: .; CDR3 DNA: TGTGCCAGCAGTTTAATTGGCGGGGGGACAGTGAACACTGAAGCTTTCTTT; CDR3 protein: CASSLIGGGTVNTEAFF
D gene: .; V gene: TRBV30; J gene: TRBJ1-4; clone size: .; CDR3 DNA: TGTGCCTGGAGTCTACAGGGATCTGGTGAAAAACTGTTTTTT; CDR3 protein: CAWSLQGSGEKLFF
D gene: TRBD2; V gene: TRBV5-4; J gene: TRBJ2-7; clone size: few; CDR3 DNA: TGTGCCAGCAGCTCGGGACTAGCGGGAAGCCTCTACGAGCAGTACTTC; CDR3 protein: CASSSGLAGSLYEQYF
D gene: TRBD1; V gene: TRBV28; J gene: TRBJ2-7; clone size: .; CDR3 DNA: TGTGCCAGCAGTTTAGGGACAGGGGTTGGCGAGCAGTACTTC; CDR3 protein: CASSLGTGVGEQYF
D gene: .; V gene: TRBV27; J gene: TRBJ2-2; clone size: .; CDR3 DNA: TGTGCCAGCCGCTTGACAGTGCTTAACACCGGGGAGCTGTTTTTT; CDR3 protein: CASRLTVLNTGELFF
D gene: .; V gene: TRBV18; J gene: TRBJ2-2; clone size: .; CDR3 DNA: TGTGCCAGCTCACCATCCAGGGTCACCGGGGAGCTGTTTTTT; CDR3 protein: CASSPSRVTGELFF
D gene: TRBD1; V gene: TRBV27; J gene: TRBJ2-5; clone size: .; CDR3 DNA: TGTGCCAGCACTCCGACAGGGAGAGAGACCCAGTACTTC; CDR3 protein: CASTPTGRETQYF
D gene: TRBD1; V gene: TRBV7-9; J gene: TRBJ1-2; clone size: .; CDR3 DNA: TGTGCCAGCAGCTTACCCGGCCAGGGGGGCTATGGCTACACCTTC; CDR3 protein: CASSLPGQGGYGYTF
D gene: TRBD1; V gene: TRBV4-3; J gene: TRBJ1-4; clone size: .; CDR3 DNA: TGCGCCAGCAGCCAAGGGACAGGGATAAGTGAAAAACTGTTTTTT; CDR3 protein: CASSQGTGISEKLFF
D gene: .; V gene: TRBV5-6; J gene: TRBJ2-3; clone size: few; CDR3 DNA: TGTGCCAGCAGCTTAACGGGCACAGATACGCAGTATTTT; CDR3 protein: CASSLTGTDTQYF
D gene: .; V gene: TRBV30; J gene: TRBJ1-1; clone size: .; CDR3 DNA: TGTGCCTGGAGCCGGTTGAACACTGAAGCTTTCTTT; CDR3 protein: CAWSRLNTEAFF
D gene: TRBD2; V gene: TRBV5-1; J gene: TRBJ2-2; clone size: .; CDR3 DNA: TGCGCCAGCACCCCTGCGGGACTACCATCCGGGGAGCTGTTTTTT; CDR3 protein: CASTPAGLPSGELFF
D gene: TRBD1; V gene: TRBV19; J gene: TRBJ2-3; clone size: .; CDR3 DNA: TGTGCCAGTTCCTGGGACAGACGCACAGATACGCAGTATTTT; CDR3 protein: CASSWDRRTDTQYF